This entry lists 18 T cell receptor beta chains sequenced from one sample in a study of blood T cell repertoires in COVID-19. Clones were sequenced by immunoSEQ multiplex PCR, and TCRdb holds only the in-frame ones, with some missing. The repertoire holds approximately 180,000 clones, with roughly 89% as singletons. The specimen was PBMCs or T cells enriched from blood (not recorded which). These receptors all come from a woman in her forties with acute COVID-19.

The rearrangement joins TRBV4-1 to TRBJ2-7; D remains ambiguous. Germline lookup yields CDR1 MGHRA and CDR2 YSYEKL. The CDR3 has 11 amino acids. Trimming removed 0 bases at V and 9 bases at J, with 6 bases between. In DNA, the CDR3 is TGCGCCAGCAGCCAAGATGCGAGGCAGTACTTC. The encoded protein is CASSQDARQYF.

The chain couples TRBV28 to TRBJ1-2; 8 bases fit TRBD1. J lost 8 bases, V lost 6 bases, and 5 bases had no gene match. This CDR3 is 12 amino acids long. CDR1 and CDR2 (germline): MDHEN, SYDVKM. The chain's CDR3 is CASSRQGWGYTF. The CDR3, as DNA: TGTGCCAGCAGCCGACAGGGGTGGGGCTACACCTTC.

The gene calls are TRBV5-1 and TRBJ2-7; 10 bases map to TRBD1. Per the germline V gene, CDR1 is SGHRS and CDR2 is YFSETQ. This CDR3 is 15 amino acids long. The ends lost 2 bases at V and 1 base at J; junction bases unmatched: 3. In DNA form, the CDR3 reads TGCGCCAGCAGCTTCTCGGGACAGGGGTCCTACGAGCAGTACTTC. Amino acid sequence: CASSFSGQGSYEQYF.

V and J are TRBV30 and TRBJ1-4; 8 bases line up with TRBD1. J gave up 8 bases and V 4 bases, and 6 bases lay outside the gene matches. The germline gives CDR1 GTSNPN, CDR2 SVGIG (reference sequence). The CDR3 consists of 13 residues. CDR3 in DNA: TGTGCCTGGAATCAGGGGGCTGGGGAAAAACTGTTTTTT. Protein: CAWNQGAGEKLFF.

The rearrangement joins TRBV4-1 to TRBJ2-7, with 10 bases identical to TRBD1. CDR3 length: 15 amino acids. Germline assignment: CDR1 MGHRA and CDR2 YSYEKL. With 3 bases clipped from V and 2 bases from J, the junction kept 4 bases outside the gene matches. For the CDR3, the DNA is TGCGCCAGCAGCCAGAAGGACAGGGGGACCTACGAGCAGTACTTC. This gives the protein CASSQKDRGTYEQYF.

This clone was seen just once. The chain's CDR3 is CASSATQVHTDTQYF. In DNA form, the CDR3 reads TGTGCCAGCAGCGCCACACAGGTCCACACAGATACGCAGTATTTT. The chain couples TRBV9 to TRBJ2-3, with D tentatively TRBD1 (5 bases). From germline, CDR1 is SGDLS and CDR2 YYNGEE. CDR3 length: 15 amino acids. Trimming stripped 3 bases from V and 2 bases from J, with 13 bases between.

CDR3 DNA sequence: TGTGCCAGCAGCTTAAGGGCAGGGACAGCCTCCTACAATGAGCAGTTCTTC. This codes for CASSLRAGTASYNEQFF. This sequence joins TRBV11-2 and TRBJ2-1, with 7 bases identical to TRBD1. V was pared by 2 bases and J by 0 bases, with 7 bases of the junction left unmatched. The germline gives CDR1 SGHAT, CDR2 FQNNGV. The CDR3 extends over 17 amino acids.

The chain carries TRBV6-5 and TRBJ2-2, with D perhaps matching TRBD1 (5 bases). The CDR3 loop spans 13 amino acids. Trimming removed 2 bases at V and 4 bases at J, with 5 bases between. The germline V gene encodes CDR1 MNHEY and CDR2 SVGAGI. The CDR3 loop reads CASSYRGTGELFF. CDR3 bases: TGTGCCAGCAGTTACAGGGGCACCGGGGAGCTGTTTTTT.

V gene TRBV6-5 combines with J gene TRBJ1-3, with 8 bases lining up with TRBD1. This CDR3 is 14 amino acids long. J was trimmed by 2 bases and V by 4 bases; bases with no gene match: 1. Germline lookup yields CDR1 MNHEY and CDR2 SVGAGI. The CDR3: CASSSTGAGNTIYF. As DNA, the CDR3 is TGTGCCAGCAGTTCGACAGGGGCTGGAAACACCATATATTTT.

CDR3 amino acids: CSVGEGRYAEAFF. The CDR3 bases are TGCAGCGTTGGGGAGGGCAGGTACGCTGAAGCTTTCTTT. V and J are TRBV29-1 and TRBJ1-1; D is undetermined. V was shortened by 4 bases and J by 6 bases, with 15 bases between the two germline ends. CDR3 length: 13 residues. CDR1 is SQVTM, CDR2 ANQGSEA, per germline.

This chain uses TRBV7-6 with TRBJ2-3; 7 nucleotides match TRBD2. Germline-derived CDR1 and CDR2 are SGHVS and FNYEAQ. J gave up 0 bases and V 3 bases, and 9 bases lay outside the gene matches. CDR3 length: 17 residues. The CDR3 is CASSLRSGGPSTDTQYF. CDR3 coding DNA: TGTGCCAGCAGCTTGAGATCGGGGGGACCTAGCACAGATACGCAGTATTTT.

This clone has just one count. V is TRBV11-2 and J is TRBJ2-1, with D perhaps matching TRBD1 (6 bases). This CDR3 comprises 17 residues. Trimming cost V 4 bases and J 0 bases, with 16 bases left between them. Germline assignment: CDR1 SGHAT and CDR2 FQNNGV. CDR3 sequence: CASSSEDSLSSYNEQFF. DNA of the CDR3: TGTGCCAGCAGCTCCGAGGACAGTTTAAGCTCCTACAATGAGCAGTTCTTC. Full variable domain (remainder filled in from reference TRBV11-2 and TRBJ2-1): EAGVAQSPRYKIIEKRQSVAFWCNPISGHATLYWYQQILGQGPKLLIQFQNNGVVDDSQLPKDRFSAERLKGVDSTLKIQPAKLEDSAVYLCASSSEDSLSSYNEQFFGPGTRLTVL.

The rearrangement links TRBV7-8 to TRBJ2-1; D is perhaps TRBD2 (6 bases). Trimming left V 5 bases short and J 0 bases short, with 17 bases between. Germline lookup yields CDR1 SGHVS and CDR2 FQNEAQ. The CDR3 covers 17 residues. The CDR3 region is CASSSRGAGSSYNEQFF. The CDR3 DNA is TGTGCCAGCAGCAGTCGCGGGGCGGGAAGCTCCTACAATGAGCAGTTCTTC.

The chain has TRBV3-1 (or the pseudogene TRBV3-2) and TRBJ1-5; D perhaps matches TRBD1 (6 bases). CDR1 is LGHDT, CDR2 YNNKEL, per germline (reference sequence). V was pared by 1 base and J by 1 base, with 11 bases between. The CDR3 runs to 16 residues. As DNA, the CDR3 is TGTGCCAGCAGCCAAGGGACAGAATGGAGCAATCAGCCCCAGCATTTT. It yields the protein CASSQGTEWSNQPQHF.

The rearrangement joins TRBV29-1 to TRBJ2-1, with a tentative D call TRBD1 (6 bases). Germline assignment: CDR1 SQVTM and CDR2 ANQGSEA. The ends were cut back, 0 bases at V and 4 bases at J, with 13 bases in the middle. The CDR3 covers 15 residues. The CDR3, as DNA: TGCAGCGTTGAAGAGGGTAGAGGGGGTTACAATGAGCAGTTCTTC. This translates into CSVEEGRGGYNEQFF.

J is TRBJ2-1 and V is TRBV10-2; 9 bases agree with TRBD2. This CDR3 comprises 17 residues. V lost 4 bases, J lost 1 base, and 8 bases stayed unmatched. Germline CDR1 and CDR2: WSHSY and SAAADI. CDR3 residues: CASSVSGGYESYNEQFF. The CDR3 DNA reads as TGCGCCAGCAGTGTTAGCGGGGGTTACGAATCCTACAATGAGCAGTTCTTC.

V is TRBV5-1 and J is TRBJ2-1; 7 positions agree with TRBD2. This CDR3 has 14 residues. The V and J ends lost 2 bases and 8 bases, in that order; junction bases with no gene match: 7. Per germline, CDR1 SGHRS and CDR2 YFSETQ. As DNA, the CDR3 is TGCGCCAGCAGCTTAGGTGGGAGGGGCTATGAGCAGTTCTTC. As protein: CASSLGGRGYEQFF. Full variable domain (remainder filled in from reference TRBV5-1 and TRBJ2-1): KAGVTQTPRYLIKTRGQQVTLSCSPISGHRSVSWYQQTPGQGLQFLFEYFSETQRNKGNFPGRFSGRQFSNSRSEMNVSTLELGDSALYLCASSLGGRGYEQFFGPGTRLTVL.

The CDR3, as DNA: TGCAGTGCTAGTGATGGGACAGGAGGGCGTCAGCCCCAGCATTTT. Its translation: CSASDGTGGRQPQHF. This rearrangement joins TRBV20-1 to TRBJ1-5; 8 bases map to TRBD1. The CDR3 consists of 15 residues. CDR1 DFQATT and CDR2 SNEGSKA come from the germline V gene (reference sequence). The trim removed 3 bases at V and 6 bases at J, leaving 10 bases unmatched.